This T cell receptor beta chain appears in the sequencing data of a study of Tregs in tolerant kidney transplant recipients. Germline V gene lookup returns CDR1 SNHLY and CDR2 FYNNEI. CDR3 length: 16 residues. With 4 bases removed from V and 0 bases from J, the gap between germline ends came to 10 bases. General observations from the study: Activated donor B cell expansion appeared to reveal the most relevant donor-specific TCRbeta repertoire.

Sequencing used immunoSEQ multiplex PCR; TCRdb keeps in-frame clones, though not all of them. The data hold more than 15,000 clones, with approximately 90% observed a single time. Comments on this clone: Its antigen is still unknown.

Unstimulated regulatory T cells (CD4+CD25+CD127-), CD4+CD25- non-regulatory cells, CD4 and CD8 cells were FACS-sorted from thawed PBMCs. The chain uses TRBV2 and TRBJ1-6; no definite D call. Sequencing was performed on CD8+ T cells from blood. This clonotype was sampled from a human donor in good health. CDR3 in amino acids: CASSGRSNSYNSPLHF. The CDR3 DNA reads TGTGCCAGCAGTGGTCGCAGCAACTCCTATAATTCACCCCTCCACTTT.